The rows below give T cell receptor beta chains drawn from one sample of a study of cytomegalovirus exposure and HLA in healthy donors. Repertoires were generated with immunoSEQ multiplex PCR, while TCRdb's copy carries only in-frame clones and drops some. Of some 160,000 clones listed, roughly three quarters are singletons. Sequenced material: PBMCs. These receptor sequences come from a woman aged 35 to 49 in good health and CMV-seropositive. Both conserved end residues are part of each CDR3. A D gene is named only where the DNA matches it firmly. Clone size is shown for a subset of rows, as once, few, many or a class of expanded clone.

v_gene,len,d_gene,j_gene,abundance,CDR3aa,CDR3nt
TRBV30,12,NA,TRBJ2-7,NA,CALAWGPLEQYF,TGTGCCTTGGCGTGGGGCCCGCTCGAGCAGTACTTC
TRBV18,15,TRBD2,TRBJ2-1,NA,CASSPDSASGGQQFF,TGTGCCAGCTCACCCGACAGCGCTAGCGGGGGACAGCAGTTCTTC
TRBV9,16,TRBD2,TRBJ2-7,NA,CASSISGGAGQAEQYF,TGTGCCAGCAGCATTAGCGGGGGGGCCGGTCAGGCCGAGCAGTACTTC
TRBV28,15,NA,TRBJ1-5,few,CASTKGGYSNQPQHF,TGTGCCAGCACTAAGGGGGGGTATAGCAATCAGCCCCAGCATTTT
TRBV29-1,13,TRBD1,TRBJ2-2,NA,CSARQGGTGELFF,TGCAGCGCTAGACAGGGTGGAACCGGGGAGCTGTTTTTT
TRBV7-8,14,NA,TRBJ2-6,NA,CASSLSSGANGLTF,TGTGCCAGCAGCTTGAGCTCTGGGGCCAACGGCCTGACTTTC
TRBV6-1,13,NA,TRBJ1-4,NA,CASIRMGGEKLFF,TGTGCCAGCATCCGCATGGGAGGAGAAAAACTGTTTTTT
TRBV29-1,12,NA,TRBJ2-7,NA,CSVLGVSYEQYF,TGCAGCGTTCTCGGGGTCTCCTACGAGCAGTACTTC
TRBV5-5,14,TRBD1,TRBJ2-7,NA,CASSWGQGTYEQYF,TGTGCCAGCAGCTGGGGACAGGGAACCTACGAGCAGTACTTC
TRBV30,14,TRBD1,TRBJ1-6,NA,CAWSKGQGGSPLHF,TGTGCCTGGAGTAAGGGACAGGGTGGTTCACCCCTCCACTTT
TRBV29-1,12,TRBD1,TRBJ2-7,NA,CSVGGTGNEQYF,TGCAGCGTCGGGGGGACAGGGAACGAGCAGTACTTC
TRBV4-2,13,NA,TRBJ2-3,NA,CASSPDNTDTQYF,TGTGCCAGCAGCCCTGACAACACAGATACGCAGTATTTT
TRBV7-9,13,NA,TRBJ2-7,NA,CASSLYGGEEQYF,TGTGCCAGCAGCTTATACGGGGGAGAGGAGCAGTACTTC
TRBV4-3,15,TRBD1,TRBJ1-2,NA,CASSPHLTGDYGYTF,TGCGCCAGCAGCCCACACCTCACAGGGGACTATGGCTACACCTTC
TRBV2,13,TRBD1,TRBJ2-7,NA,CASRWTGTYEQYF,TGTGCCAGCCGATGGACAGGAACCTACGAGCAGTACTTC
TRBV5-5,16,TRBD2,TRBJ2-7,NA,CASSSLARGGADEQYF,TGTGCCAGCAGCTCTCTAGCGCGGGGGGGAGCGGACGAGCAGTACTTC
TRBV20-1,11,NA,TRBJ1-3,few,CSAITGNTIYF,TGCAGTGCTATCACAGGAAACACCATATATTTT
TRBV7-2,12,NA,TRBJ2-5,NA,CASRGLRETQYF,TGTGCCAGCAGGGGGCTTAGGGAGACCCAGTACTTC
TRBV10-3,11,TRBD1,TRBJ1-2,NA,CAIKEDRGYTF,TGTGCCATCAAGGAGGACAGGGGCTACACCTTC
TRBV2,15,TRBD1,TRBJ2-7,NA,CASSNDRVSSYEQYF,TGTGCCAGCAGCAATGACAGGGTTAGCTCCTACGAGCAGTACTTC
TRBV7-9,15,NA,TRBJ1-3,NA,CASSLVSGAGNTIYF,TGTGCCAGCAGCTTAGTCTCAGGGGCTGGAAACACCATATATTTT
TRBV7-8,19,NA,TRBJ2-1,NA,CASSITSPNLATIYNEQFF,TGTGCCAGCAGCATAACGTCCCCCAATCTAGCGACCATTTACAATGAGCAGTTCTTC
TRBV4-3,17,NA,TRBJ2-1,NA,CASSQDMGTRAVNEQFF,TGCGCCAGCAGCCAAGATATGGGAACGCGGGCGGTCAATGAGCAGTTCTTC
TRBV7-2,13,TRBD1,TRBJ2-5,NA,CASSRQGQETQYF,TGTGCCAGCAGTCGACAGGGCCAAGAGACCCAGTACTTC
TRBV7-6,15,NA,TRBJ2-1,NA,CASSADRIAGNEQFF,TGTGCCAGCAGCGCAGACAGGATCGCCGGCAATGAGCAGTTCTTC
TRBV7-2,15,NA,TRBJ1-5,NA,CASSPTGFGNQPQHF,TGTGCCAGCAGCCCGACAGGTTTTGGCAATCAGCCCCAGCATTTT
TRBV28,13,NA,TRBJ2-2,once,CASSLTVTGELFF,TGTGCCAGCAGCCTGACAGTCACCGGGGAGCTGTTTTTT
TRBV6-6,14,TRBD1,TRBJ2-7,NA,CASNHRDRAGEQYF,TGTGCCAGCAACCACCGGGACAGGGCGGGTGAGCAGTACTTC
TRBV9,12,TRBD1,TRBJ1-2,once,CASSGDRVGYTF,TGTGCCAGCAGCGGGGACAGGGTAGGCTACACCTTC
TRBV23-1,17,NA,TRBJ1-5,NA,CASSQSRSGRCNQPQHF,TGCGCCAGCAGTCAATCGAGATCAGGGAGGTGCAATCAGCCCCAGCATTTT